One sample yielded the 8 T cell receptor beta chains listed below, sequenced in a study of blood T cell repertoires in COVID-19. Sequencing was performed with immunoSEQ multiplex PCR; in TCRdb, only in-frame clones are kept and a portion is missing. In the table there are some 160,000 clones, around four fifths of which are singletons. What was sequenced was peripheral blood. The receptors here all came from a woman between 65 and 79 years old who had recovered from COVID-19.

The gene calls are TRBV10-2 and TRBJ1-4, with D uncertain. Germline CDR1 and CDR2: WSHSY and SAAADI. The CDR3 has 15 residues. The V end lost 7 bases, the J end lost 4 bases, and 16 bases lay between the germline ends. The DNA of the CDR3 is TGCGCCAGCACCCTGAGACCTCGGGTTAATGAAAAACTGTTTTTT. Protein: CASTLRPRVNEKLFF.

The V call is TRBV28, the J call TRBJ1-1; no reliable D call. From germline, CDR1 is MDHEN and CDR2 SYDVKM. The V gene lost 8 bases and the J gene lost 0 bases, with 10 bases spanning the gap. This CDR3 is 13 amino acids long. The CDR3 nucleotides are TGTGCCAGCCAAGGAGTCTTGAACACTGAAGCTTTCTTT. Translated, it gives CASQGVLNTEAFF.

The V and J genes are TRBV5-4 and TRBJ1-2; the match to TRBD1 covers 9 bases. This CDR3 has 14 residues. Germline V gene sequence: CDR1 SGHNT, CDR2 YYREEE (reference sequence). V trimming: 4 bases; J trimming: 8 bases; junction bases outside the gene matches: 9. CDR3 region: CASSPTGTGMGYTF. In DNA, the CDR3 is TGTGCCAGCAGCCCCACCGGGACAGGGATGGGCTACACCTTC.

The chain couples TRBV19 to TRBJ2-7; 7 bases align to TRBD1. The length of the CDR3 is 14 residues. Germline CDR1 reads LNHDA; CDR2 reads SQIVND (reference sequence). The junction had 5 bases not matched to a gene; V was cut back by 6 bases and J by 0 bases. DNA of the CDR3: TGTGCCAGTAGGAGGGACAGCTTCTCCTACGAGCAGTACTTC. This gives the protein CASRRDSFSYEQYF.

This chain links TRBV10-3 with TRBJ1-2; D may be TRBD1 (5 bases). The ends were cut back, 2 bases at V and 8 bases at J, with 18 bases in the middle. Per germline, CDR1 ENHRY and CDR2 SYGVKD. The CDR3 length is 15 residues. The CDR3 bases are TGTGCCATCAGTGAGGTCGGCAGGGCGTGGGGAGGCTACACCTTC. Residues: CAISEVGRAWGGYTF.

CDR3 DNA sequence: TGTGCCAGCAGCCAAGGGCAGGGGGCTACCTACAATGAGCAGTTCTTC. Protein product: CASSQGQGATYNEQFF. The chain is built from TRBV3-1 (or the pseudogene TRBV3-2) and TRBJ2-1, with TRBD1 matching over 8 bases. Germline lookup yields CDR1 LGHDT and CDR2 YNNKEL (reference sequence). This CDR3 spans 16 amino acids. With V trimmed by 1 base and J by 2 bases, 4 bases remained unmatched.

This clone appeared a few times. The chain is built from TRBV7-3 and TRBJ2-5; D uncertain. This CDR3 has 13 amino acids. Germline V gene sequence: CDR1 SGHTA, CDR2 FQGTGA. V lost 2 bases to trimming and J lost 1 base, with 5 bases between them. The CDR3 loop is CASSLLVQETQYF. CDR3 bases: TGTGCCAGCAGCTTATTAGTCCAAGAGACCCAGTACTTC.

This chain joins TRBV5-1 and TRBJ1-2, with D hard to call. CDR1 and CDR2 from the germline V gene are SGHRS and YFSETQ. There are 13 residues in the CDR3. V was cut by 0 bases and J by 4 bases, with 7 bases left in between. CDR3 in DNA: TGCGCCAGCAGCTTGGGGCAGATCTATGGCTACACCTTC. This encodes CASSLGQIYGYTF. Drawing the rest from reference TRBV5-1 and TRBJ1-2, the complete variable domain is KAGVTQTPRYLIKTRGQQVTLSCSPISGHRSVSWYQQTPGQGLQFLFEYFSETQRNKGNFPGRFSGRQFSNSRSEMNVSTLELGDSALYLCASSLGQIYGYTFGSGTRLTVV.